The rows below give T cell receptor beta chains drawn from one sample of a study of cytomegalovirus exposure and HLA in healthy donors. Only in-frame clones appear in the TCRdb table, and some are missing; sequencing was by immunoSEQ multiplex PCR. The sample has about 190,000 clones, about 81% seen once. The sample consisted of PBMCs. The source of these receptors is a woman aged 25-40 years in good health and CMV-seronegative. Each CDR3 is given without its conserved first and last residue. A clone size is listed for some rows: how often the clone was seen (once, few, many), or a class if it is expanded.

clone size | J gene | V gene | CDR3 protein
NA | TRBJ2-1 | TRBV6-6 | ASSSPGDRGLF
NA | TRBJ2-3 | TRBV19 | ASSIPGTADTQY
NA | TRBJ1-2 | TRBV28 | ASRLTGIYGYT
once | TRBJ1-4 | TRBV6-1 | ASSRDSGVIEKLF
NA | TRBJ1-2 | TRBV4-1 | ASSQGTGGSYGYT
once | TRBJ2-7 | TRBV6-5 | ATSPGGGSYEQY
NA | TRBJ1-3 | TRBV5-1 | ASRPGDSGNTIY
once | TRBJ2-2 | TRBV28 | ASSLYAGPPTGELF
NA | TRBJ1-4 | TRBV28 | ASSSRQGSNEKLF
few | TRBJ1-5 | TRBV5-1 | ASSPTGRVDQPQH
few | TRBJ1-3 | TRBV5-4 | ASSFGQGNTIY
NA | TRBJ2-5 | TRBV13 | ASAISRLERGTQY
NA | TRBJ2-2 | TRBV6-4 | ASSGYSGTRNTGELF
NA | TRBJ2-5 | TRBV5-4 | ASSLKGAQGAQY